Listed below are T cell receptor beta chains from one sample, sequenced in a study of T cells in Graves' hyperthyroidism and ophthalmopathy. One entry per CDR3 protein, called by TCRdb with MiXCR from the multiplex PCR reads. This sample yields about 640,000 distinct CDR3 sequences, of which less than 25% are seen a single time; under 35% belongs to the top ten. Sequencing input: blood. The receptors were gathered from a man aged 30 to 45 with Graves' ophthalmopathy. The CDR3 runs from the conserved cysteine through the conserved F or W. D genes are given only for firm matches. Not every row has a clone size; where given, it reads once, few, many or a size class.

d_call	j_call	clone_size	v_call	cdr3_aa	cdr3_nt
.	TRBJ2-7	.	TRBV6-1	CASSEFGGASYEQYF	TGTGCCAGCAGTGAATTCGGGGGCGCGTCCTACGAGCAGTACTTC
.	TRBJ2-5	many	TRBV11-2	CASSPPSGGADQETQYF	TGTGCCAGCAGCCCCCCGAGTGGCGGGGCTGACCAAGAGACCCAGTACTTC
.	TRBJ2-7	few	TRBV20-1	CSASEDGAYEQYF	TGCAGTGCTAGCGAAGACGGGGCCTACGAGCAGTACTTC
TRBD2	TRBJ2-5	once	TRBV5-1	CASSFSGRGEVGETQYF	TGCGCCAGCAGCTTTAGCGGGAGGGGAGAAGTTGGGGAGACCCAGTACTTC
.	TRBJ2-5	.	TRBV24-1	CATRDKTMKYQETQYF	TGTGCCACCAGAGACAAGACCATGAAGTACCAAGAGACCCAGTACTTC
TRBD2	TRBJ2-3	once	TRBV24-1	CATSFPGLAGLSTDTQYF	TGTGCCACCAGCTTCCCGGGACTAGCGGGCCTAAGCACAGATACGCAGTATTTT
TRBD2	TRBJ2-2	.	TRBV12-3/TRBV12-4	CASSKTSGGGGELFF	TGTGCCAGCAGTAAAACTAGCGGAGGGGGCGGGGAGCTGTTTTTT
TRBD2	TRBJ2-1	few	TRBV29-1	CSVFRREGLDEQFF	TGCAGCGTCTTTCGGCGGGAGGGTCTAGATGAGCAGTTCTTC
TRBD1	TRBJ1-2	.	TRBV7-9	CASSFGTGGATTGYTF	TGTGCCAGCAGCTTTGGGACAGGGGGCGCGACCACTGGCTACACCTTC
.	TRBJ2-1	.	TRBV24-1	CATSGVGPSYNEQFF	TGTGCCACCAGTGGGGTCGGGCCTTCCTACAATGAGCAGTTCTTC
.	TRBJ1-5	few	TRBV7-2	CASSLGQFLPQHF	TGTGCCAGCAGCCTAGGACAGTTTTTGCCCCAGCATTTT
TRBD2	TRBJ2-1	few	TRBV20-1	CSARDRLAGDHEQFF	TGCAGTGCTAGAGATCGACTAGCGGGAGATCATGAGCAGTTCTTC
.	TRBJ1-1	many	TRBV28	CASSLNQGYTEAFF	TGTGCCAGCAGTCTGAATCAGGGTTACACTGAAGCTTTCTTT
TRBD2	TRBJ2-7	.	TRBV18	CASSPSVSGSREQYF	TGTGCCAGCTCACCCAGTGTTAGCGGGAGCCGGGAGCAGTACTTC
TRBD2	TRBJ2-2	many	TRBV11-2	CASSGLAGATGELFF	TGTGCCAGCAGTGGACTAGCGGGAGCCACCGGGGAGCTGTTTTTT
.	TRBJ2-1	.	TRBV7-3	CASSPHPGGNEQFF	TGTGCCAGCAGCCCTCACCCCGGCGGCAATGAGCAGTTCTTC
.	TRBJ1-1	few	TRBV14	CASSPGRGAFF	TGTGCCAGCAGTCCGGGCAGGGGAGCTTTCTTT
.	TRBJ2-7	many	TRBV6-2/TRBV6-3	CASSPGTSTYEQYF	TGTGCCAGCAGTCCCGGGACATCTACCTACGAGCAGTACTTC
.	TRBJ2-3	few	TRBV28	CASHSYRAGDTQYF	TGTGCCAGCCACAGCTACAGGGCTGGAGATACGCAGTATTTT
TRBD1	TRBJ2-7	many	TRBV6-2/TRBV6-3	CASNLGQTFYEQYF	TGTGCCAGCAACTTGGGACAGACGTTCTACGAGCAGTACTTC
TRBD2	TRBJ2-1	many	TRBV18	CASSPPGRTSGEQFF	TGTGCCAGCTCACCACCGGGCCGAACTAGCGGAGAGCAGTTCTTC
.	TRBJ2-4	many	TRBV11-2	CASSSPRIRNRGAKNIQYF	TGTGCCAGCAGCTCCCCCAGGATAAGGAACCGTGGAGCCAAAAACATTCAGTACTTC
.	TRBJ1-4	many	TRBV7-9	CASNKGRLDEKLFF	TGTGCCAGCAACAAGGGACGGCTTGATGAAAAACTGTTTTTT
.	TRBJ2-5	.	TRBV4-1	CASSQDRPSPWETQYF	TGCGCCAGCAGCCAAGATCGTCCTAGCCCTTGGGAGACCCAGTACTTC
TRBD1	TRBJ2-7	few	TRBV2	CASSEWEGDRGYEQYF	TGTGCCAGCAGTGAATGGGAGGGGGACAGGGGCTACGAGCAGTACTTC
.	TRBJ2-5	.	TRBV29-1	CSVGWRMKTQYF	TGCAGCGTTGGTTGGAGGATGAAGACCCAGTACTTC
TRBD2	TRBJ2-3	.	TRBV6-2/TRBV6-3	CASSDGLAGARDTQYF	TGTGCCAGCAGTGACGGACTAGCGGGAGCGAGAGATACGCAGTATTTT
.	TRBJ2-5	.	TRBV4-1	CASSQAIRGTGGETQYF	TGCGCCAGCAGCCAAGCTATCCGGGGTACCGGAGGAGAGACCCAGTACTTC
.	TRBJ2-1	few	TRBV6-1	CASSLDGFPSYNEQFF	TGTGCCAGCAGCCTTGACGGGTTTCCTTCCTACAATGAGCAGTTCTTC
.	TRBJ1-2	few	TRBV28	CASSFGRNDYGYTF	TGTGCCAGCAGTTTTGGCAGGAACGACTATGGCTACACCTTC
.	TRBJ1-1	few	TRBV12-3/TRBV12-4	CANSPQTMNTEAFF	TGTGCCAACAGCCCCCAAACCATGAACACTGAAGCTTTCTTT
.	TRBJ2-1	.	TRBV28	CASSMTPGDEQFF	TGTGCCAGCAGTATGACACCGGGGGATGAGCAGTTCTTC
TRBD1	TRBJ2-7	.	TRBV3-1	CASSQPGTGDYEQYF	TGTGCCAGCAGCCAACCCGGGACAGGGGACTACGAGCAGTACTTC
TRBD2	TRBJ2-1	few	TRBV5-1	CASSWGGTSGNNEQFF	TGCGCCAGCAGCTGGGGAGGGACTAGCGGTAACAATGAGCAGTTCTTC
TRBD2	TRBJ2-7	.	TRBV9	CASSVGAGGRGGGYEQYF	TGTGCCAGCAGCGTAGGCGCTGGGGGTCGGGGGGGGGGATACGAGCAGTACTTC
.	TRBJ2-7	few	TRBV7-9	CASRSDSHEQYF	TGTGCCAGCAGATCTGACTCCCACGAGCAGTACTTC
.	TRBJ2-2	.	TRBV28	CASRWTTNTGELFF	TGTGCCAGCAGGTGGACAACGAACACCGGGGAGCTGTTTTTT
.	TRBJ2-1	few	TRBV15	CATSRRSGNEQFF	TGTGCCACCAGCAGAAGAAGCGGCAATGAGCAGTTCTTC
TRBD1	TRBJ2-1	many	TRBV27	CASNLAGRDRAYNEQFF	TGTGCCAGCAACCTAGCAGGCCGGGACAGGGCCTACAATGAGCAGTTCTTC
TRBD2	TRBJ2-7	many	TRBV3-1	CASSQEYTSASYEQYF	TGTGCCAGCAGCCAAGAATACACTAGCGCCTCCTACGAGCAGTACTTC
TRBD2	TRBJ2-1	many	TRBV2	CASSSGTSGSHFKNNEQFF	TGTGCCAGCAGTTCGGGGACTAGCGGGAGTCATTTTAAGAACAATGAGCAGTTCTTC
TRBD2	TRBJ2-1	many	TRBV5-6	CASSRRGGRHEQFF	TGTGCCAGCAGCCGTAGGGGCGGGAGGCATGAGCAGTTCTTC
.	TRBJ2-2	few	TRBV5-1	CASSSDWTPLGTGELFF	TGCGCCAGCAGCTCAGACTGGACTCCCCTGGGGACCGGGGAGCTGTTTTTT
.	TRBJ1-1	.	TRBV7-3	CASSSSTTTGTEAFF	TGTGCCAGCAGCTCGTCGACAACGACGGGCACTGAAGCTTTCTTT
.	TRBJ2-5	few	TRBV28	CASTRGMGRETQYF	TGTGCCAGCACTCGAGGCATGGGGCGAGAGACCCAGTACTTC
.	TRBJ2-7	many	TRBV28	CASSSVPPYEQYF	TGTGCCAGCAGTTCAGTACCTCCCTACGAGCAGTACTTC
.	TRBJ2-7	few	TRBV7-2	CASSLTDLYEQYF	TGTGCCAGCAGCTTGACTGATCTTTACGAGCAGTACTTC
TRBD2	TRBJ2-7	many	TRBV7-2	CASSKQREKEQYF	TGTGCCAGCAGTAAACAGCGGGAGAAAGAGCAGTACTTC
.	TRBJ2-4	many	TRBV28	CASRHGQRLAKNIQYF	TGTGCCAGCAGACACGGACAGAGACTAGCCAAAAACATTCAGTACTTC
.	TRBJ2-7	once	TRBV9	CASSVDSRGYEQYF	TGTGCCAGCAGCGTAGACTCCCGGGGCTACGAGCAGTACTTC